These 10 T cell receptor beta chains were sequenced from one sample in a study of T cell responses to AZD1222 COVID-19 vaccine. Some clones are missing from TCRdb's copy, which holds only in-frame ones; the method was immunoSEQ multiplex PCR. The sample lists more than 110,000 clones, roughly 92% occurring once. The sequencing used peripheral blood, collected on day 0 of AZD1222 vaccination. These receptors were obtained from an adult in good health.

V usage is TRBV19 and J usage is TRBJ2-5, with D perhaps TRBD1 (5 bases). V was shortened by 5 bases and J by 1 base, with 14 bases between the two germline ends. Germline CDR1 and CDR2: LNHDA and SQIVND (reference sequence). This CDR3 is 15 amino acids long. CDR3 residues: CASSFPVDSQETQYF. In nucleotides, the CDR3 is TGTGCCAGTAGTTTTCCCGTCGACAGCCAAGAGACCCAGTACTTC.

The chain uses TRBV9 and TRBJ2-1, with 15 bases fitting TRBD2. V gave up 4 bases and J gave up 7 bases; unmatched junction bases: 6. Germline CDR1 and CDR2: SGDLS and YYNGEE. The CDR3 has 16 residues. The CDR3 reads CASSSGLAGGLNEQFF. CDR3 nucleotide sequence: TGTGCCAGCAGCTCCGGACTAGCGGGAGGGCTAAATGAGCAGTTCTTC.

The chain carries TRBV18 and TRBJ2-3; tentative D call: TRBD2 (6 bases). Germline V gene sequence: CDR1 KGHSH, CDR2 LQKENI. Trimming shortened V by 0 bases and J by 2 bases, and 9 bases separated the two germline ends. The CDR3 extends over 15 amino acids. CDR3 sequence: CASSPPGLHTDTQYF. CDR3 bases: TGTGCCAGCTCACCACCGGGACTTCACACAGATACGCAGTATTTT.

This chain joins TRBV27 and TRBJ2-7; tentatively, D is TRBD2 (6 bases). Germline CDR1 and CDR2: MNHEY and SMNVEV (reference sequence). The ends were cut back, 5 bases at V and 3 bases at J, with 17 bases in the middle. CDR3 length: 15 amino acids. The CDR3 region has the DNA TGTGCCAGCAGTAATCGACTAGGCCGCGGCTACGAGCAGTACTTC. As protein: CASSNRLGRGYEQYF.

The CDR3 nucleotides read TGTGCCAGCAGCCTGACAGGGAACACCGGGGAGCTGTTTTTT. Translated, it gives CASSLTGNTGELFF. This sequence joins TRBV28 and TRBJ2-2; tentative D call: TRBD1 (6 bases). The CDR3 covers 14 residues. CDR1 is MDHEN, CDR2 SYDVKM, per germline. V was shortened by 6 bases and J by 1 base, with 9 bases between the two germline ends.

The chain is built from TRBV28 and TRBJ1-6; TRBD1 might be the D (6 bases). Deletions cut 6 bases from V and 0 bases from J, with 12 bases between. Per the germline V gene, CDR1 is MDHEN and CDR2 is SYDVKM. This CDR3 spans 16 amino acids. The CDR3 bases are TGTGCCAGCAGCAAACAGGGAAGCTCCTATAATTCACCCCTCCACTTT. Translated: CASSKQGSSYNSPLHF.

The chain uses TRBV6-5 and TRBJ1-4, with a tentative D call TRBD1 (6 bases). CDR1 is MNHEY and CDR2 is SVGAGI in the germline V gene. The CDR3 totals 14 residues. V was cut by 6 bases and J by 6 bases, with 14 bases left in between. CDR3 protein: CASRERGGDEKLFF. The CDR3 nucleotides read TGTGCCAGCAGGGAGAGGGGGGGGGATGAAAAACTGTTTTTT.

The chain is built from TRBV11-1 and TRBJ2-1, with D possibly being TRBD2 (6 bases). The germline V gene encodes CDR1 SGHAT and CDR2 FQDESV (reference sequence). V shed 5 bases and J shed 7 bases, with 9 bases lying between them. The CDR3 spans 12 residues. CDR3 sequence: CASSPTRNEQFF. CDR3 DNA: TGTGCCAGCAGCCCGACTAGGAATGAGCAGTTCTTC.

The rearrangement links TRBV19 to TRBJ2-2; 8 nucleotides align to TRBD1. Trimming cost V 3 bases and J 4 bases; bases outside gene matches: 7. Germline V lookup: CDR1 LNHDA, CDR2 SQIVND (reference sequence). The CDR3 contains 16 residues. In DNA form, the CDR3 reads TGTGCCAGTAGTATGGAACAGGGGGTCGTCACCGGGGAGCTGTTTTTT. Translated, it gives CASSMEQGVVTGELFF.

The chain has TRBV18 and TRBJ1-1; D gene unclear. V was pared by 3 bases and J by 3 bases, with 8 bases between. Looked up from germline, CDR1 is KGHSH and CDR2 is LQKENI. This CDR3 is 13 amino acids long. CDR3 sequence (DNA): TGTGCCAGCTCACCTAACACCGACACTGAAGCTTTCTTT. Protein product: CASSPNTDTEAFF.